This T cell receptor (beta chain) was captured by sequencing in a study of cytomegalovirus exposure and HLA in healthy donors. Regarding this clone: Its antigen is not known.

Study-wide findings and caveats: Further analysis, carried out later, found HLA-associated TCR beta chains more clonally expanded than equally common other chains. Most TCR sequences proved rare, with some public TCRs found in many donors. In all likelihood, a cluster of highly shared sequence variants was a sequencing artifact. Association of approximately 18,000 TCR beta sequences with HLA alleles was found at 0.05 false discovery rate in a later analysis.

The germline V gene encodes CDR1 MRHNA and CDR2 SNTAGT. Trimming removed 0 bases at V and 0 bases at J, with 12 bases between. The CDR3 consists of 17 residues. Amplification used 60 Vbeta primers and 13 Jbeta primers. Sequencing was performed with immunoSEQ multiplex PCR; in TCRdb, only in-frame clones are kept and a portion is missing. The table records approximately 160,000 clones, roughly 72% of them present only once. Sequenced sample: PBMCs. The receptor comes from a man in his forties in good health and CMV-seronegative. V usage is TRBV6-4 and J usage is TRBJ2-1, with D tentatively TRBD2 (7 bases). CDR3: CASSDSEGGGSYNEQFF. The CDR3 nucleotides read TGTGCCAGCAGTGACTCCGAGGGAGGGGGCTCCTACAATGAGCAGTTCTTC.